A single sample is the source of the 20 T cell receptor beta chains below, sequenced in a study of blood T cell repertoires in COVID-19. Profiling relied on immunoSEQ multiplex PCR, and the TCRdb table lists in-frame clones only, not all of them. In the table there are about 190,000 clones, around nine tenths of which are singletons. The source material was peripheral blood. The source is a man aged 50-60 years with acute or convalescent COVID-19.

This clone appeared a single time. Written as DNA, the CDR3 is TGTGCCAGCAGCCCTCGGACTAGCGGGCTCGAGACCCAGTACTTC. It codes for CASSPRTSGLETQYF. V is TRBV7-8 and J is TRBJ2-5; TRBD2 aligns across 11 bases. The CDR3 is made up of 15 amino acids. V was pared by 5 bases and J by 5 bases, with 7 bases of the junction left unmatched. Germline CDR1 reads SGHVS; CDR2 reads FQNEAQ.

The chain recombines TRBV5-1 with TRBJ1-1; possibly TRBD1 for D (6 bases). V was cut by 0 bases and J by 10 bases, with 13 bases left in between. CDR3 size: 13 residues. Looked up from germline, CDR1 is SGHRS and CDR2 is YFSETQ. CDR3 residues: CASSLAPGVGAFF. CDR3 DNA: TGCGCCAGCAGCTTGGCCCCAGGGGTGGGAGCTTTCTTT.

V gene TRBV7-8 combines with J gene TRBJ2-2, with D possibly TRBD1 on 5 matching bases. Trimming shortened V by 8 bases and J by 0 bases, and 19 bases separated the two germline ends. Germline V CDR1 and CDR2: SGHVS, FQNEAQ. The CDR3 sequence is 17 residues long. The CDR3: CASVSMGQLANTGELFF. CDR3 bases: TGTGCCAGCGTCTCCATGGGGCAGCTGGCGAACACCGGGGAGCTGTTTTTT.

The chain uses TRBV27 and TRBJ2-7; 7 bases are shared with TRBD2. Per germline, CDR1 MNHEY and CDR2 SMNVEV (reference sequence). V shed 1 base, J shed 5 bases, and the junction held 5 bases outside the gene matches. This CDR3 has 14 amino acids. The CDR3: CASSLWGGSDEQYF. The CDR3 region has the DNA TGTGCCAGCAGTTTATGGGGCGGGAGTGACGAGCAGTACTTC.

This chain connects TRBV5-4 to TRBJ1-2; the D gene is possibly TRBD1 (5 bases). In germline, CDR1 is SGHNT, CDR2 YYREEE (reference sequence). V was cut by 0 bases and J by 2 bases, with 8 bases left in between. The CDR3 is made up of 14 amino acids. CDR3 sequence: CASSLDRLNYGYTF. The DNA for the CDR3 is TGTGCCAGCAGCTTGGACAGGTTAAACTATGGCTACACCTTC.

The V and J genes are TRBV18 and TRBJ1-1; 7 nucleotides align to TRBD1. CDR3 length equals 17 residues. The V gene end was trimmed by 3 bases and the J gene end by 0 bases; junction bases not matched to a gene: 10. The germline CDR1 and CDR2 sequences are KGHSH and LQKENI. The chain's CDR3 is CASSPFDRANLNTEAFF. The CDR3 DNA sequence: TGTGCCAGCTCACCCTTCGACAGGGCCAACTTGAACACTGAAGCTTTCTTT.

The chain carries TRBV9 and TRBJ2-5; D might be TRBD2 (5 bases). Germline V gene lookup returns CDR1 SGDLS and CDR2 YYNGEE. The V end lost 6 bases, the J end lost 1 base, and 13 bases lay between the germline ends. The CDR3 has 14 residues. This chain's CDR3 is CASNLGNSQETQYF. CDR3 in DNA: TGTGCCAGCAACCTCGGGAACTCCCAAGAGACCCAGTACTTC. The entire variable domain, with the rest obtained from reference TRBV9 and TRBJ2-5, is as follows: DSGVTQTPKHLITATGQRVTLRCSPRSGDLSVYWYQQSLDQGLQFLIQYYNGEERAKGNILERFSAQQFPDLHSELNLSSLELGDSALYFCASNLGNSQETQYFGPGTRLLVL.

CDR3 loop: CASSELAGVGSDTQYF. The CDR3 DNA follows: TGTGCCAGCAGTGAGCTAGCGGGAGTTGGTTCAGATACGCAGTATTTT. V usage is TRBV2 and J usage is TRBJ2-3; 10 bases map to TRBD2. The CDR3 covers 16 residues. Germline V lookup: CDR1 SNHLY, CDR2 FYNNEI. With 3 bases clipped from V and 4 bases from J, the junction kept 7 bases outside the gene matches.

A few counts support this clone. This chain connects TRBV3-1 (or the pseudogene TRBV3-2) to TRBJ2-2, with 7 bases lining up with TRBD2. Trimming at V came to 5 bases and at J to 0 bases, leaving 6 bases not matched to a gene. Germline V CDR1 and CDR2: LGHDT, YNNKEL (reference sequence). The CDR3 contains 16 residues. CDR3 region: CASSKGSGANTGELFF. The CDR3 nucleotides are TGTGCCAGCAGCAAGGGGAGCGGGGCGAACACCGGGGAGCTGTTTTTT.

The J gene is TRBJ1-5, the V gene TRBV30; D might be TRBD1 (5 bases). Germline V gene data show CDR1 as GTSNPN and CDR2 as SVGIG (reference sequence). Trimming stripped 2 bases from V and 0 bases from J, with 8 bases between. The CDR3 has 14 amino acids. The CDR3 spells CAWSKGYSNQPQHF. For the CDR3, the DNA is TGTGCCTGGAGTAAGGGGTATAGCAATCAGCCCCAGCATTTT.

The chain uses TRBV30 and TRBJ1-1; D is unresolved. In germline, CDR1 is GTSNPN, CDR2 SVGIG (reference sequence). CDR3 length: 13 residues. With 0 bases removed from V and 0 bases from J, the gap between germline ends came to 5 bases. The CDR3 here is CAWSVLLNTEAFF. The CDR3 DNA reads TGTGCCTGGAGTGTACTCCTGAACACTGAAGCTTTCTTT.

The rearrangement joins TRBV7-2 to TRBJ1-2; D might be TRBD1 (6 bases). V dropped 5 bases and J dropped 4 bases, with 14 bases sitting between them. The germline CDR1 and CDR2 sequences are SGHTA and FQGNSA. The CDR3 has 14 residues. For the CDR3, the DNA is TGTGCCAGCAGCCTCGGGGGGCCCTCCTATGGCTACACCTTC. Its translation: CASSLGGPSYGYTF.

V gene TRBV9 combines with J gene TRBJ1-1; D is unclear. From germline, CDR1 is SGDLS and CDR2 YYNGEE. The CDR3 runs to 14 residues. Trimming cost V 0 bases and J 5 bases, with 11 bases left between them. CDR3 in DNA: TGTGCCAGCAGCGTAGGTCACATCGGGACTGAAGCTTTCTTT. Residues: CASSVGHIGTEAFF.

This sequence joins TRBV19 and TRBJ1-1; a possible D gene is TRBD1 (6 bases). V lost 1 base and J lost 4, with 10 bases in between. CDR3 size: 14 residues. Germline-derived CDR1 and CDR2 are LNHDA and SQIVND (reference sequence). The CDR3 here is CASSIGRGGTEAFF. The CDR3 region has the DNA TGTGCCAGTAGTATAGGTCGAGGGGGCACTGAAGCTTTCTTT.

This chain uses TRBV28 with TRBJ1-3; 8 nucleotides match TRBD1. Germline trimming cut 5 bases from V and 10 bases from J; bases unmatched to any gene: 16. CDR1 and CDR2 from the germline V gene are MDHEN and SYDVKM. This CDR3 spans 16 amino acids. CDR3 nucleotides: TGTGCCAGCAGTCTGTTCCGGGACAGGTTCTCTTTAACCATATATTTT. This translates into CASSLFRDRFSLTIYF.

This chain connects TRBV14 to TRBJ1-1; maybe TRBD1 (5 bases). Germline lookup yields CDR1 SGHDN and CDR2 FVKESK. V lost 0 bases and J lost 0, with 11 bases in between. The CDR3 spans 16 residues. The CDR3: CASSQDLGLVNTEAFF. The CDR3 DNA reads as TGTGCCAGCAGCCAAGATCTGGGGCTGGTGAACACTGAAGCTTTCTTT. Supplemented by reference TRBV14 and TRBJ1-1, the full variable domain reads EAGVTQFPSHSVIEKGQTVTLRCDPISGHDNLYWYRRVMGKEIKFLLHFVKESKQDESGMPNNRFLAERTGGTYSTLKVQPAELEDSGVYFCASSQDLGLVNTEAFFGQGTRLTVV.

This chain links TRBV6-2 or TRBV6-3 with TRBJ2-2; tentatively, D is TRBD1 (5 bases). The CDR3 has 18 amino acids. Germline lookup yields CDR1 MNHEY and CDR2 SVGEGT. V dropped 2 bases and J dropped 6 bases, with 22 bases sitting between them. The CDR3 DNA reads as TGTGCCAGCAGTTACCCCGCCTTAAGTAACAGGCTCGCCGGGGAGCTGTTTTTT. It codes for CASSYPALSNRLAGELFF.

The chain combines TRBV7-2 with TRBJ1-3; tentative D call: TRBD1 (5 bases). The CDR3 covers 16 residues. Germline-derived CDR1 and CDR2 are SGHTA and FQGNSA. Trimming took 1 base from V and 0 from J, leaving 10 bases between them. CDR3 nucleotides: TGTGCCAGCAGCTTAGGAACAGGTACCTCTGGAAACACCATATATTTT. Its protein product is CASSLGTGTSGNTIYF.

CDR3 sequence reads: CASSLREDQPQHF. The CDR3 nucleotides are TGCGCCAGCAGCCTTAGGGAGGACCAGCCCCAGCATTTT. The chain employs TRBV4-1 and TRBJ1-5; no firm D call. The V gene's germline CDR1 is MGHRA and CDR2 YSYEKL. CDR3 length: 13 amino acids. Trimming took 4 bases from V and 7 from J, leaving 11 bases between them.

This sequence joins TRBV10-3 and TRBJ1-1, with TRBD1 identical over 9 bases. The ends lost 6 bases at V and 7 bases at J; junction bases unmatched: 6. This CDR3 has 13 amino acids. The V gene's germline CDR1 is ENHRY and CDR2 SYGVKD. In DNA, the CDR3 is TGTGCCATCAGAACGGGACAGGGAGGTGAAGCTTTCTTT. The encoded protein is CAIRTGQGGEAFF.